Each of the 17 T cell receptor beta chains below was sequenced from the same sample in a study of T cell changes during pregnancy in multiple sclerosis. Sequenced by immunoSEQ multiplex PCR; TCRdb stores in-frame clones only, minus some. The table records about 36,000 clones, under 95% of them present only once. Specimen: CD4+ T cells from peripheral blood mononuclear cells, collected after pregnancy. Receptor source: a female donor with multiple sclerosis, enrolled in a pregnancy study.

This clone has only a few counts. V is TRBV13 and J is TRBJ1-1; TRBD1 might be the D (6 bases). Germline-derived CDR1 and CDR2 are PRHDT and FYEKMQ (reference sequence). The V end lost 5 bases, the J end lost 5 bases, and 18 bases lay between the germline ends. There are 15 residues in the CDR3. CDR3 sequence (DNA): TGTGCCAGCAGCCGTTCGACAGGTAAAGGGACTGAAGCTTTCTTT. This sequence encodes CASSRSTGKGTEAFF.

The chain couples TRBV5-1 to TRBJ2-5, with D possibly being TRBD2 (5 bases). V was trimmed by 0 bases and J by 5 bases, leaving 11 bases between them. The CDR3 runs 14 residues. The germline V gene has CDR1 SGHRS and CDR2 YFSETQ. The DNA for the CDR3 is TGCGCCAGCAGCTTGGCAGGCAGAGGGGAGACCCAGTACTTC. Protein sequence: CASSLAGRGETQYF.

This chain links TRBV28 with TRBJ1-2; the D is unclear. The V gene lost 0 bases and the J gene lost 3 bases, with 20 bases spanning the gap. This CDR3 is 18 amino acids long. The germline V gene has CDR1 MDHEN and CDR2 SYDVKM. The CDR3 DNA reads TGTGCCAGCAGTTTATGGGACTGGTTGAACACTGGTGACTATGGCTACACCTTC. It specifies CASSLWDWLNTGDYGYTF.

This chain links TRBV29-1 with TRBJ2-7; TRBD2 aligns across 12 bases. Germline assignment: CDR1 SQVTM and CDR2 ANQGSEA. There are 15 residues in the CDR3. V shed 1 base and J 4 bases; nucleotides not matched to a gene: 5. The CDR3 DNA reads TGCAGCGTTGAAGGGGGGACTAGCGGGCGATACGAGCAGTACTTC. Translation gives CSVEGGTSGRYEQYF.

CDR3 in amino acids: CASSPGGTGLNEQFF. The CDR3 nucleotides are TGTGCCAGCAGCCCAGGGGGGACAGGGTTGAATGAGCAGTTCTTC. The chain is built from TRBV9 and TRBJ2-1, with 9 bases aligning to TRBD1. Germline CDR1 SGDLS, CDR2 YYNGEE. V gave up 4 bases and J gave up 7 bases; unmatched junction bases: 9. This CDR3 comprises 15 residues.

This chain uses TRBV6-1 with TRBJ1-4, with a possible D match to TRBD1 (5 bases). Germline CDR1 and CDR2: MNHNS and SASEGT. CDR3 size: 16 residues. Trimming shortened V by 1 base and J by 5 bases, and 14 bases separated the two germline ends. CDR3 amino acids: CASSEGWGVGNEKLFF. CDR3 sequence (DNA): TGTGCCAGCAGTGAAGGGTGGGGGGTTGGGAATGAAAAACTGTTTTTT.

V and J are TRBV18 and TRBJ2-7, with TRBD1 identical over 11 bases. Trimming removed 3 bases from V and 3 bases from J; junction bases left unmatched: 7. The CDR3 consists of 16 residues. Per germline, CDR1 KGHSH and CDR2 LQKENI. The CDR3 DNA reads as TGTGCCAGCTCACCGTCAACCGGGACAGGGGGCTACGAGCAGTACTTC. Protein sequence: CASSPSTGTGGYEQYF.

This clone was observed a handful of times. The V call is TRBV9, the J call TRBJ2-7, with 9 bases matching TRBD1. The ends lost 5 bases at V and 7 bases at J; junction bases unmatched: 10. The germline CDR1 and CDR2 sequences are SGDLS and YYNGEE. The CDR3 length is 14 residues. In nucleotides, the CDR3 is TGTGCCAGCAGTACCGGGACAGGGAGATTGGAGCAGTACTTC. Translated: CASSTGTGRLEQYF.

This clone was counted once. The genes are TRBV7-9 and TRBJ2-1; TRBD2 might be the D (6 bases). The V gene's germline CDR1 is SEHNR and CDR2 FQNEAQ (reference sequence). Between the trimmed V and J ends, which lost 6 bases and 4 bases, there was a span of 13 bases. The CDR3 has 14 amino acids. The CDR3 region is CASSSLALYNEQFF. The CDR3 DNA sequence: TGTGCCAGCAGTAGCCTAGCGCTGTACAATGAGCAGTTCTTC.

This chain connects TRBV14 to TRBJ2-1; 11 bases map to TRBD2. The CDR3 sequence is 15 residues long. With V trimmed by 6 bases and J by 6 bases, 7 bases remained unmatched. The germline V gene has CDR1 SGHDN and CDR2 FVKESK. The CDR3 is CASRLTSGGPNEQFF. The CDR3, as DNA: TGTGCCAGCAGACTTACTAGCGGGGGTCCCAATGAGCAGTTCTTC.

This chain links TRBV19 with TRBJ2-7, with 10 bases lining up with TRBD1. J was trimmed by 5 bases and V by 9 bases; bases with no gene match: 16. Germline V gives CDR1 LNHDA, CDR2 SQIVND (reference sequence). The length of the CDR3 is 16 residues. CDR3 residues: CASQPSDRGLRNEQYF. The CDR3, as DNA: TGTGCCAGCCAACCCAGTGACAGGGGGCTCCGGAACGAGCAGTACTTC.

The chain carries TRBV5-1 and TRBJ1-1, with D hard to call. Per the germline V gene, CDR1 is SGHRS and CDR2 is YFSETQ. Deletions cut 0 bases from V and 2 bases from J, with 17 bases between. The CDR3 extends over 17 amino acids. Here the CDR3 DNA reads TGCGCCAGCAGCTTGGAAGGCAGGTCGCCACCTAACACTGAAGCTTTCTTT. Translation gives CASSLEGRSPPNTEAFF.

This clone was counted a single time. This sequence joins TRBV30 and TRBJ2-7, with 8 bases fitting TRBD1. The CDR3 runs 16 residues. Losses at the gene ends were 0 bases for V and 3 bases for J; bases not matched to a gene: 10. Germline V lookup: CDR1 GTSNPN, CDR2 SVGIG (reference sequence). The CDR3 loop reads CAWSVRPAGGFYEQYF. The CDR3 nucleotides are TGTGCCTGGAGTGTACGTCCGGCAGGGGGCTTCTACGAGCAGTACTTC.

This chain uses TRBV4-1 with TRBJ1-3; TRBD1 might be the D (5 bases). This CDR3 contains 14 residues. V was cut by 7 bases and J by 0 bases, with 10 bases left in between. Germline V CDR1 and CDR2: MGHRA, YSYEKL. The CDR3 region is CASTSQVSGNTIYF. The CDR3 nucleotides are TGCGCCAGCACCTCACAGGTCTCTGGAAACACCATATATTTT.

This chain connects TRBV28 to TRBJ1-5, with D hard to call. The CDR3 sequence is 17 residues long. Germline assignment: CDR1 MDHEN and CDR2 SYDVKM. The germline V and J ends were trimmed by 6 bases and 0 bases, with 18 bases remaining between them. The CDR3 loop is CASSPVDIVNSNQPQHF. DNA of the CDR3: TGTGCCAGCAGCCCTGTCGACATAGTGAATAGCAATCAGCCCCAGCATTTT.

The chain recombines TRBV29-1 with TRBJ1-1; 10 bases are a match to TRBD1. V lost 7 bases and J lost 2; bases outside the gene matches: 13. The CDR3 has 16 amino acids. From germline, CDR1 is SQVTM and CDR2 ANQGSEA. CDR3 loop: CSASTRRTGGNTEAFF. As DNA, the CDR3 is TGCAGCGCCTCTACTCGGAGGACAGGGGGAAACACTGAAGCTTTCTTT. The full variable domain, with the rest looked up from reference TRBV29-1 and TRBJ1-1, is SAVISQKPSRDICQRGTSLTIQCQVDSQVTMMFWYRQQPGQSLTLIATANQGSEATYESGFVIDKFPISRPNLTFSTLTVSNMSPEDSSIYLCSASTRRTGGNTEAFFGQGTRLTVV.

The rearrangement links TRBV4-1 to TRBJ2-3, with TRBD1 matching 9 bases. The germline V gene encodes CDR1 MGHRA and CDR2 YSYEKL. V lost 1 base, J lost 11 bases, and 7 bases stayed unmatched. The CDR3 extends over 14 amino acids. The CDR3 coding sequence is TGCGCCAGCAGCCAAGGTACTCCGGGACAGGGGCAGTATTTT. This sequence encodes CASSQGTPGQGQYF.